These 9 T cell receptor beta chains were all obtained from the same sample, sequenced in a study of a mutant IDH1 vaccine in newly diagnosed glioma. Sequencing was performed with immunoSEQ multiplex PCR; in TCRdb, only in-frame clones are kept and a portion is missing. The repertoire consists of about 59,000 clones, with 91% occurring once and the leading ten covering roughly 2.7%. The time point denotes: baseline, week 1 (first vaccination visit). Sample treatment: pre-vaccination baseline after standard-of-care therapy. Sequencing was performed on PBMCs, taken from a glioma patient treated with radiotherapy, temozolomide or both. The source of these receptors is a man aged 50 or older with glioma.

CDR3 amino acids: CASSPARQGNTEAFF. As DNA, the CDR3 is TGCGCCAGCAGCCCGGCGCGACAGGGAAACACTGAAGCTTTCTTT. The chain recombines TRBV5-1 with TRBJ1-1, with 7 bases identical to TRBD1. CDR1 is SGHRS, CDR2 YFSETQ, per germline. V shed 4 bases, J shed 2 bases, and the junction held 8 bases outside the gene matches. The CDR3 runs to 15 residues.

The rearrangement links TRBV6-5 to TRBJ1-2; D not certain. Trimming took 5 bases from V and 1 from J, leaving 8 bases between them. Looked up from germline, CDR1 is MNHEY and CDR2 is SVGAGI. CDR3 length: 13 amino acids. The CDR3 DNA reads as TGTGCCAGCAGTCTACAGCTTAACTATGGCTACACCTTC. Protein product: CASSLQLNYGYTF.

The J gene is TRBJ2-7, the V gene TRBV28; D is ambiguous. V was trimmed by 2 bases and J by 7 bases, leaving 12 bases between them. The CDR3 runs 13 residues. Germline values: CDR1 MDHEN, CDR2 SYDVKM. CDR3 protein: CASSLVDLSEQYF. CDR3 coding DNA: TGTGCCAGCAGTTTAGTGGACCTTTCGGAGCAGTACTTC. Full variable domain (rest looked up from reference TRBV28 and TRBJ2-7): DVKVTQSSRYLVKRTGEKVFLECVQDMDHENMFWYRQDPGLGLRLIYFSYDVKMKEKGDIPEGYSVSREKKERFSLILESASTNQTSMYLCASSLVDLSEQYFGPGTRLTVT.

CDR3 nucleotide sequence: TGTGCCAGCAGTACCACACCTGCTACTGAAGCTTTCTTT. Translating it yields CASSTTPATEAFF. V gene TRBV5-6 combines with J gene TRBJ1-1; D is ambiguous. This CDR3 contains 13 residues. Germline-derived CDR1 and CDR2 are SGHDT and YYEEEE. V lost 5 bases, J lost 5 bases, and 13 bases lay in between.

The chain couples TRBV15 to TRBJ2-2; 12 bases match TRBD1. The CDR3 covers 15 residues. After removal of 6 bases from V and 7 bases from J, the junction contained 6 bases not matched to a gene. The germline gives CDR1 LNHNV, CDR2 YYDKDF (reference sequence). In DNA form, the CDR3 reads TGTGCCACCAGTCGGGACAGGGGGCTCGGCGGGGAGCTGTTTTTT. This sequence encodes CATSRDRGLGGELFF.

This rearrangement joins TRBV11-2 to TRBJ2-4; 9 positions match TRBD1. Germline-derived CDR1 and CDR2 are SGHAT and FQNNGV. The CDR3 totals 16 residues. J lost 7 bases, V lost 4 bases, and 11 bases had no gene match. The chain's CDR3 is CASSSSGTGLGNIQYF. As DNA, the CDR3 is TGTGCCAGCAGCTCGTCCGGGACAGGGTTGGGGAACATTCAGTACTTC. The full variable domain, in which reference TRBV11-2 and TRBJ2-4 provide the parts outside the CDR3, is EAGVAQSPRYKIIEKRQSVAFWCNPISGHATLYWYQQILGQGPKLLIQFQNNGVVDDSQLPKDRFSAERLKGVDSTLKIQPAKLEDSAVYLCASSSSGTGLGNIQYFGAGTRLSVL.

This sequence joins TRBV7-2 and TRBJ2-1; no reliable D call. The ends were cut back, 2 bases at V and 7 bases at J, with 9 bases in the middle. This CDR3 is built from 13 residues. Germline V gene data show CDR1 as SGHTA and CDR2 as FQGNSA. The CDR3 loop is CASSLMDRNEQFF. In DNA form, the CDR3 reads TGTGCCAGCAGCTTAATGGATAGGAATGAGCAGTTCTTC.

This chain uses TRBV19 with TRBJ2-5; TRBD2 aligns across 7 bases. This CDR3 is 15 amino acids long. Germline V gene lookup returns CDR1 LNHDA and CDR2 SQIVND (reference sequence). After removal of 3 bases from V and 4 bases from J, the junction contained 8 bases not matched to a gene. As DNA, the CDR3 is TGTGCCAGTAGTATGACCTCAGCGGGGAGAGAGACCCAGTACTTC. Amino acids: CASSMTSAGRETQYF.

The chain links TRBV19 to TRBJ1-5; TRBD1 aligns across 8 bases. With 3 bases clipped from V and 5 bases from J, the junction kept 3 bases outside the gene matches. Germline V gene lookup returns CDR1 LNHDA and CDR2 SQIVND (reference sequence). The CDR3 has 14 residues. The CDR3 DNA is TGTGCCAGTAGTATCGACAGGGGAGATCAGCCCCAGCATTTT. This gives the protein CASSIDRGDQPQHF.